This passage covers 29 T cell receptor beta chains from one sample sequenced in a study of metastatic and nonmetastatic thyroid tumors. Ahead of thyroid surgery, no patient had received treatment of any kind. TCRdb re-called the PCR reads via MiXCR. Of approximately 25,000 clones in the sample, 13% were seen once. The material sequenced was blood. These receptors were taken from a female donor with papillary thyroid cancer or a benign thyroid nodule (not recorded which). Some clones in this sample may be carry-over from other donors' samples.

This clone was observed many times. The V gene is TRBV20-1, the J gene TRBJ2-1, with a weak D call TRBD1 (7 bases). Trimming stripped 4 bases from V and 6 bases from J, with 13 bases between. From germline, CDR1 is DFQATT and CDR2 SNEGSKA (reference sequence). The CDR3 runs 13 residues. CDR3 region: CSAIRQGGNEQFF. In nucleotides, the CDR3 is TGCAGTGCTATTCGGCAGGGGGGCAATGAGCAGTTCTTC.

In its sample, this clone was seen many times. The rearrangement links TRBV30 to TRBJ2-7; 7 nucleotides match TRBD2. After removal of 1 base from V and 4 bases from J, the junction contained 13 bases not matched to a gene. The CDR3 consists of 16 residues. Germline V gene sequence: CDR1 GTSNPN, CDR2 SVGIG (reference sequence). CDR3 sequence reads: CAWSGIELATVYEQYF. The CDR3 nucleotides read TGTGCCTGGAGTGGGATCGAACTAGCGACTGTATACGAGCAGTACTTC.

This clone was found many times. The chain has TRBV11-2 and TRBJ2-4; 7 bases fit TRBD2. Germline values: CDR1 SGHAT, CDR2 FQNNGV. CDR3 length: 16 amino acids. J lost 1 base, V lost 5 bases, and 8 bases had no gene match. The CDR3 loop is CASSPILLAAKNIQYF. The CDR3 DNA is TGTGCCAGCAGCCCCATACTACTAGCGGCCAAAAACATTCAGTACTTC. The full variable domain, in which reference TRBV11-2 and TRBJ2-4 provide the parts outside the CDR3, is EAGVAQSPRYKIIEKRQSVAFWCNPISGHATLYWYQQILGQGPKLLIQFQNNGVVDDSQLPKDRFSAERLKGVDSTLKIQPAKLEDSAVYLCASSPILLAAKNIQYFGAGTRLSVL.

Ten or more counts support this clone. The rearrangement links TRBV5-6 to TRBJ2-4, with no clear D. V lost 1 base and J 6 bases, leaving 5 bases between the germline ends. The CDR3 loop spans 12 amino acids. Germline loops: CDR1 SGHDT, CDR2 YYEEEE. Here the CDR3 DNA reads TGTGCCAGCAGCTTGAGTGGAAACATTCAGTACTTC. Its protein product is CASSLSGNIQYF.

The table lists this clone with many counts. V and J are TRBV24-1 and TRBJ1-1, with TRBD1 as a possible D gene (5 bases). The CDR3 runs 15 residues. V dropped 2 bases and J dropped 2 bases, with 11 bases sitting between them. Germline CDR1 is KGHDR and CDR2 is SFDVKD. This chain's CDR3 is CATSDSSRGNTEAFF. CDR3 DNA sequence: TGTGCCACCAGTGATTCTAGTAGGGGAAACACTGAAGCTTTCTTT.

This clone was detected once. The chain combines TRBV11-2 with TRBJ2-7; possibly TRBD2 for D (5 bases). The CDR3 runs to 15 residues. Per the germline V gene, CDR1 is SGHAT and CDR2 is FQNNGV. Trimming removed 2 bases at V and 0 bases at J, with 11 bases between. The CDR3 loop reads CASSLLGGSSYEQYF. The CDR3 DNA reads TGTGCCAGCAGCTTACTGGGTGGGAGCTCCTACGAGCAGTACTTC. The full variable domain, completed using reference TRBV11-2 and TRBJ2-7, is EAGVAQSPRYKIIEKRQSVAFWCNPISGHATLYWYQQILGQGPKLLIQFQNNGVVDDSQLPKDRFSAERLKGVDSTLKIQPAKLEDSAVYLCASSLLGGSSYEQYFGPGTRLTVT.

Only one count was recorded for this clone. This rearrangement joins TRBV7-3 to TRBJ2-7; D assignment may be TRBD1 or TRBD2 (5 bases each). The CDR3 spans 16 residues. Germline CDR1 reads SGHTA; CDR2 reads FQGTGA. V lost 5 bases and J lost 3, with 20 bases in between. In nucleotides, the CDR3 is TGTGCCAGCAGCCAAGGGGTCGCTGCTAGCCTCTACGAGCAGTACTTC. This translates into CASSQGVAASLYEQYF.

This clone has at least ten counts. V gene TRBV29-1 combines with J gene TRBJ2-7; 8 bases match TRBD1. J gave up 7 bases and V 6 bases, and 8 bases lay outside the gene matches. Germline V gene lookup returns CDR1 SQVTM and CDR2 ANQGSEA. This CDR3 contains 12 residues. Here the CDR3 reads CSVATGAGEQYF. The CDR3 coding sequence is TGCAGCGTCGCGACAGGGGCTGGGGAGCAGTACTTC.

Many counts were recorded for this clone. This sequence joins TRBV11-1 and TRBJ2-1; D gene uncertain. CDR1 and CDR2 from the germline V gene are SGHAT and FQDESV (reference sequence). The CDR3 has 11 amino acids. The V end lost 5 bases, the J end lost 5 bases, and 4 bases lay between the germline ends. CDR3 nucleotides: TGTGCCAGCAGCCGGAACAATGAGCAGTTCTTC. Amino acids: CASSRNNEQFF.

The sample holds a few counts of this clone. The chain joins TRBV6-1 to TRBJ2-5, with D tentatively TRBD2 (6 bases). Germline V gene sequence: CDR1 MNHNS, CDR2 SASEGT. The CDR3 spans 14 residues. Trimming removed 6 bases at V and 5 bases at J, with 16 bases between. Here the CDR3 reads CASSPLLGGETQYF. The CDR3 DNA sequence: TGTGCCAGCAGCCCGCTCTTGGGGGGTGAGACCCAGTACTTC.

This clone was seen repeatedly, ten times or more. The chain uses TRBV2 and TRBJ2-1; possibly TRBD2 for D (6 bases). The length of the CDR3 is 11 residues. V shed 3 bases and J shed 13 bases, with 10 bases lying between them. Germline CDR1 reads SNHLY; CDR2 reads FYNNEI. CDR3 sequence (DNA): TGTGCCAGCAGTGACCGGACTACACAGTTCTTC. It specifies CASSDRTTQFF.

This clone has at least ten counts. J is TRBJ2-5 and V is TRBV4-1, with D maybe TRBD1 (5 bases). V was shortened by 3 bases and J by 1 base, with 9 bases between the two germline ends. The CDR3 consists of 14 residues. Germline CDR1 and CDR2: MGHRA and YSYEKL. The CDR3 protein is CASSQGRAQETQYF. The CDR3 region has the DNA TGCGCCAGCAGCCAGGGCAGGGCCCAAGAGACCCAGTACTTC.

This clone was detected ten times or more. The chain combines TRBV7-9 with TRBJ1-1; D is uncertain. The CDR3 totals 13 residues. Germline values: CDR1 SEHNR, CDR2 FQNEAQ (reference sequence). Deletions cut 3 bases from V and 1 base from J, with 6 bases between. The DNA of the CDR3 is TGTGCCAGCAGCTTTGAGGGGAACACTGAAGCTTTCTTT. It encodes CASSFEGNTEAFF.

This clone has ten or more counts. As DNA, the CDR3 is TGTGCCAGCAGCCGGTCCGATCAAGAGACCCAGTACTTC. It encodes CASSRSDQETQYF. The genes are TRBV7-3 and TRBJ2-5; D not certain. V was shortened by 5 bases and J by 2 bases, with 9 bases between the two germline ends. Germline V gives CDR1 SGHTA, CDR2 FQGTGA. This CDR3 region has 13 residues.

This clone is labeled medium-sized (0.01 to 0.1%). The chain combines TRBV25-1 with TRBJ1-1; D is possibly TRBD1 (5 bases). The germline V gene has CDR1 MGHDK and CDR2 SYGVNS. The CDR3 consists of 15 residues. Trimming left V 6 bases short and J 4 bases short, with 18 bases between. Here the CDR3 DNA reads TGTGCCAGCAGCTCACCCAGCAGGGCGGGCACTGAAGCTTTCTTT. This codes for CASSSPSRAGTEAFF.

This clone was detected ten times or more. One end of the junction is discordant with germline, which a read error may explain. The chain employs TRBV2 and TRBJ2-4; D is possibly TRBD1 (5 bases). The CDR3 has 14 residues. From germline, CDR1 is SNHLY and CDR2 FYNNEI. CDR3 nucleotide sequence: TGTGCCAGTAGTGGGGCCCTAGCCAAAAACATTCAGTACTTC. It yields the protein CASSGALAKNIQYF.

This clone occurred many times. The chain links TRBV11-3 to TRBJ2-2; D unclear. In germline, CDR1 is SGHNT, CDR2 YENEEA. This CDR3 spans 13 amino acids. V was pared by 5 bases and J by 7 bases, with 11 bases between. The DNA for the CDR3 is TGTGCCAGCAGCCCACGGTCTATCGGGGAGCTGTTTTTT. Amino acid sequence: CASSPRSIGELFF.

The table lists this clone with many counts. This sequence joins TRBV7-9 and TRBJ1-4; D unresolved. The CDR3 spans 13 residues. Germline CDR1 SEHNR, CDR2 FQNEAQ (reference sequence). Trimming cost V 2 bases and J 7 bases, with 8 bases left between them. The CDR3 DNA follows: TGTGCCAGCAGCTTACCAAATGGTGAAAAACTGTTTTTT. Amino acid sequence: CASSLPNGEKLFF.

The chain uses TRBV7-6 and TRBJ2-2; D is ambiguous. V was clipped by 5 bases and J by 2 bases, with 9 bases between them. CDR3 length equals 14 residues. CDR1 and CDR2 (germline): SGHVS, FNYEAQ. This chain's CDR3 is CASSPRPNTGELFF. The CDR3 DNA is TGTGCCAGCAGCCCAAGACCCAACACCGGGGAGCTGTTTTTT.

There are many counts of this clone. V gene TRBV7-3 combines with J gene TRBJ2-1; D uncertain. The CDR3 is 13 amino acids. Trimming took off 1 base at V and 15 bases at J, with 16 bases between the two ends. Germline CDR1 SGHTA, CDR2 FQGTGA. Here the CDR3 DNA reads TGTGCCAGCAGCTTAAGTTTTGGTACCAGACGGTTCTTC. Protein product: CASSLSFGTRRFF.

The table lists this clone with many counts. This sequence joins TRBV12-3 or TRBV12-4 and TRBJ1-3; D is undetermined. The ends were cut back, 3 bases at V and 0 bases at J, with 9 bases in the middle. This CDR3 region has 15 residues. The CDR3 nucleotides are TGTGCCAGCAGTTTTGCAGGAATCTCTGGAAACACCATATATTTT. This codes for CASSFAGISGNTIYF.

This clone has at least ten counts. This rearrangement joins TRBV20-1 to TRBJ2-5; 8 nucleotides agree with TRBD2. In germline, CDR1 is DFQATT, CDR2 SNEGSKA (reference sequence). V trimming: 6 bases; J trimming: 4 bases; junction bases outside the gene matches: 4. The CDR3 covers 12 residues. The CDR3 nucleotides are TGCAGTGCCAAGCGGGAGTTAGAGACCCAGTACTTC. The encoded protein is CSAKRELETQYF.

This clone was counted many times. V usage is TRBV12-3 or TRBV12-4 and J usage is TRBJ2-3, with 13 bases matching TRBD2. The CDR3 has 16 amino acids. The V and J ends lost 3 bases and 4 bases, in that order; junction bases with no gene match: 4. CDR3 residues: CASSFRLAGGPDTQYF. The CDR3 DNA follows: TGTGCCAGCAGTTTCCGACTAGCGGGAGGCCCAGATACGCAGTATTTT.

The CDR3 nucleotides read TGTGCCAGTAGTACGGCTTATAGCACAGATACGCAGTATTTT. Protein product: CASSTAYSTDTQYF. This sequence joins TRBV19 and TRBJ2-3, with D unresolved. This CDR3 is 14 amino acids long. Per germline, CDR1 LNHDA and CDR2 SQIVND (reference sequence). The V end was cut by 4 bases, the J end by 0 bases, with 8 bases between.

This clone has ten or more counts. The chain is built from TRBV29-1 and TRBJ2-1; TRBD1 matches 7 bases. The CDR3 covers 11 residues. CDR1 is SQVTM, CDR2 ANQGSEA, per germline. The trim removed 5 bases at V and 8 bases at J, leaving 3 bases unmatched. This CDR3 reads CSVTGVHEQFF. In nucleotides, the CDR3 is TGCAGCGTTACAGGGGTCCATGAGCAGTTCTTC.

This clone was seen ten or more times. V gene TRBV12-3 or TRBV12-4 combines with J gene TRBJ2-5; possibly TRBD1 for D (5 bases). CDR3 length equals 14 residues. The germline V and J ends were trimmed by 1 base and 0 bases, with 6 bases remaining between them. DNA of the CDR3: TGTGCCAGCAGTTTAGGACAGTACCAAGAGACCCAGTACTTC. This gives the protein CASSLGQYQETQYF.

The chain links TRBV6-1 to TRBJ1-5; no clear D. Per germline, CDR1 MNHNS and CDR2 SASEGT. This CDR3 region has 15 residues. The V end was cut by 3 bases, the J end by 1 base, with 10 bases between. CDR3 amino acids: CASSDRQTSNQPQHF. CDR3 sequence (DNA): TGTGCCAGCAGTGATCGTCAGACAAGCAATCAGCCCCAGCATTTT.

The chain couples TRBV10-1 to TRBJ1-5; D ambiguous. The CDR3 is made up of 14 amino acids. Germline assignment: CDR1 WNHNN and CDR2 SYGVQD (reference sequence). V was clipped by 4 bases and J by 0 bases, with 7 bases between them. CDR3 protein: CASSVDGSNQPQHF. CDR3 DNA: TGCGCCAGCAGTGTCGACGGTAGCAATCAGCCCCAGCATTTT.

This clone was seen ten or more times. The chain combines TRBV2 with TRBJ1-2; tentative D call: TRBD1 (5 bases). V gave up 3 bases and J gave up 0 bases, with 17 bases separating them. Germline V gives CDR1 SNHLY, CDR2 FYNNEI. This CDR3 has 17 residues. CDR3 amino acids: CASSDLAGPTANYGYTF. DNA of the CDR3: TGTGCCAGCAGTGACCTGGCCGGACCGACAGCTAACTATGGCTACACCTTC.